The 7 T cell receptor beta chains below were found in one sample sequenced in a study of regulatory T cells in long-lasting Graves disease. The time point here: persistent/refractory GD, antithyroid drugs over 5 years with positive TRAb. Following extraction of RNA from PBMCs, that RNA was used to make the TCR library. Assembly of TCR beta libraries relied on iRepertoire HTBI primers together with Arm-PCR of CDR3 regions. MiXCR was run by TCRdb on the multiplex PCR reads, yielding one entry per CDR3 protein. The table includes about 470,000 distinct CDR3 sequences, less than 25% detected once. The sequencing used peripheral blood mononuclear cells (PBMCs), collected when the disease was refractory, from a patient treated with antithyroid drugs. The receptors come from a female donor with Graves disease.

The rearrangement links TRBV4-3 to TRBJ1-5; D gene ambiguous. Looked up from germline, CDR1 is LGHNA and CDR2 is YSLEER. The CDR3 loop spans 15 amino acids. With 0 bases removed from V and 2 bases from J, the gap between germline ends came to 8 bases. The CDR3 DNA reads TGCGCCAGCAGCCAAGATTATCAGGGCAATCAGCCCCAGCATTTT. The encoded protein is CASSQDYQGNQPQHF.

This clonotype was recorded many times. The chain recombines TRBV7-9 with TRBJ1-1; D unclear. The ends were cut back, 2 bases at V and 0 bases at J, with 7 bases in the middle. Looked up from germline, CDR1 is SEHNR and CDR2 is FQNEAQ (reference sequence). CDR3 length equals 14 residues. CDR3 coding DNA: TGTGCCAGCAGCTTAAGTAGGGTGAACACTGAAGCTTTCTTT. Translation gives CASSLSRVNTEAFF.

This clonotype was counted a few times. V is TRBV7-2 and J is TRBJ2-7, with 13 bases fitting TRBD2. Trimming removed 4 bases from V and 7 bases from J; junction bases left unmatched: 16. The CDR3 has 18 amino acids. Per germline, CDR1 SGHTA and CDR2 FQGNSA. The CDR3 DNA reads TGTGCCAGCAGCTCACGTCCGGGACTAGCGGGACAGCGGGGGGAGCAGTACTTC. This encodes CASSSRPGLAGQRGEQYF.

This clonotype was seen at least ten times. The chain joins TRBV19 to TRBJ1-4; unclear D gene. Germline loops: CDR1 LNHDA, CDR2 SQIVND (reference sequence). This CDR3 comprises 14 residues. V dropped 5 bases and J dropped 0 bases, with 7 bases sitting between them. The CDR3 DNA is TGTGCCAGTAGTCGTCTTGCAACTAATGAAAAACTGTTTTTT. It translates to CASSRLATNEKLFF.

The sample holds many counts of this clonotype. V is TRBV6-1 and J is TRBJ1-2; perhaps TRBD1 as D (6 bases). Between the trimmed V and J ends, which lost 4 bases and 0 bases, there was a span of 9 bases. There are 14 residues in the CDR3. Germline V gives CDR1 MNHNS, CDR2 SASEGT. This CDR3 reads CASSVDRANYGYTF. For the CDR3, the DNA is TGTGCCAGCAGTGTGGACAGAGCTAACTATGGCTACACCTTC.

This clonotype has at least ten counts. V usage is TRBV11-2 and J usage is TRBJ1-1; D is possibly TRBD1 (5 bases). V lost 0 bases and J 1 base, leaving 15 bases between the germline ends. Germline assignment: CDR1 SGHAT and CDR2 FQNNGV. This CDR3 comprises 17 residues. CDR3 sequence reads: CASSLDYPGTRNTEAFF. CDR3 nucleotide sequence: TGTGCCAGCAGCTTAGATTACCCCGGGACGAGGAACACTGAAGCTTTCTTT. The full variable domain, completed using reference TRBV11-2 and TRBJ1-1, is EAGVAQSPRYKIIEKRQSVAFWCNPISGHATLYWYQQILGQGPKLLIQFQNNGVVDDSQLPKDRFSAERLKGVDSTLKIQPAKLEDSAVYLCASSLDYPGTRNTEAFFGQGTRLTVV.

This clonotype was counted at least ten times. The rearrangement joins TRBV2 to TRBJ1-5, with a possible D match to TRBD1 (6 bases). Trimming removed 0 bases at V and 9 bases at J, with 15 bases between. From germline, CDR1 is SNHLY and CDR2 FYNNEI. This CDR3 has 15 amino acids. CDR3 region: CASSEALRGRGPQHF. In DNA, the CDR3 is TGTGCCAGCAGTGAAGCGCTTCGGGGGCGCGGGCCCCAGCATTTT.